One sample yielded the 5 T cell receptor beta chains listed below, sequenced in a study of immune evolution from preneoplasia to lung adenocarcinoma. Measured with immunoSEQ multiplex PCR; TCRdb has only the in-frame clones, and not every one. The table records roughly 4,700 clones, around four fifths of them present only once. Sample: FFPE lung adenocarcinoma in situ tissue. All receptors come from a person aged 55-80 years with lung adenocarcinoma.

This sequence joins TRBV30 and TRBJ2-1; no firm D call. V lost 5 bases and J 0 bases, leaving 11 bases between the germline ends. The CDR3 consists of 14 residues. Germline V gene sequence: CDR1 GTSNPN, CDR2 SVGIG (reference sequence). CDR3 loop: CAWRSLSSYNEQFF. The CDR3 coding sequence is TGTGCCTGGCGGTCCCTAAGCTCCTACAATGAGCAGTTCTTC.

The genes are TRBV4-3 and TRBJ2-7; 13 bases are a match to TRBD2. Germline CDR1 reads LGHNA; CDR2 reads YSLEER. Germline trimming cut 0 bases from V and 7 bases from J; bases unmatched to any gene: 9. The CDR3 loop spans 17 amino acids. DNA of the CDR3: TGCGCCAGCAGCCAAGATCTCCGACTAGCGGGGGGAGGGGAGCAGTACTTC. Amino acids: CASSQDLRLAGGGEQYF.

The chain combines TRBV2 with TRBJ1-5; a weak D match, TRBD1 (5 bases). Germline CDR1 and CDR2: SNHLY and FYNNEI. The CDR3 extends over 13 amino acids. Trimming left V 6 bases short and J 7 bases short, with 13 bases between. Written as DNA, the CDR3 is TGTGCCAGCAGGTTGGACAATTTGCAGCCCCAGCATTTT. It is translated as CASRLDNLQPQHF.

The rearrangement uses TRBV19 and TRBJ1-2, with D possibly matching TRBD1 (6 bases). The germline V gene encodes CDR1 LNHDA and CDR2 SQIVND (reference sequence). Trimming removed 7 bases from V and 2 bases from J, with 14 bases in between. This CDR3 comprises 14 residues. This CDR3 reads CASTRDNTNYGYTF. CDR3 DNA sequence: TGTGCCAGTACCCGGGACAACACGAACTATGGCTACACCTTC.

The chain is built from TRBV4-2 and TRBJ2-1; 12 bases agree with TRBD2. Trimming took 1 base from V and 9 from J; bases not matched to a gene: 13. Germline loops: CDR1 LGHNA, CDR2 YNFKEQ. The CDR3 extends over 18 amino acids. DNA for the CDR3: TGTGCCAGCAGCCAAGGACTCCAACTAGCGGGGGGAGGGGGTGAGCAGTTCTTC. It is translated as CASSQGLQLAGGGGEQFF.